Listed below are T cell receptor beta chains from one sample, sequenced in a study of shared clonotypes between healthy human individuals. Profiling relied on immunoSEQ multiplex PCR, and the TCRdb table lists in-frame clones only, not all of them. The profile covers more than 2 million clones, with about 94% appearing a single time and around 1.7% taken by the ten largest. Material: naive CD8+ T cells from PBMCs. The source of these receptors is a man aged 18-30 years in good health. Some clones in this sample may be carry-over from other donors' samples. The CDR3 runs from the conserved cysteine through the conserved F or W. A D gene is named only where the DNA matches it firmly. Expanded clones get a size class; other rows say once, few or many, or leave the size out.

>TRBJ2-7|TRBD2|-|TRBV19|16
CASSDLFVGGPIEQYF
TGTGCCAGTAGCGATCTTTTTGTGGGAGGGCCTATCGAGCAGTACTTC
>TRBJ1-5|TRBD1|-|TRBV6-6|16
CASSYPRQGSNQPQHF
TGTGCCAGCAGTTACCCTCGACAGGGTAGCAATCAGCCCCAGCATTTT
>TRBJ2-3|TRBD2|-|TRBV27|14
CASSVTLAADTQYF
TGTGCCAGCAGTGTAACTCTAGCGGCCGATACGCAGTATTTT
>TRBJ1-4|TRBD1|-|TRBV6-1|15
CASSDRGRINEKLFF
TGTGCCAGCAGTGACAGGGGGCGTATCAATGAAAAACTGTTTTTT
>TRBJ2-1|TRBD1|once|TRBV7-8|13
CASSKDRGGEQFF
TGTGCCAGCAGCAAAGACAGGGGAGGTGAGCAGTTCTTC
>TRBJ2-7|TRBD1|-|TRBV11-2|16
CASSLWGTGGSYEQYF
TGTGCCAGCAGCTTATGGGGGACAGGGGGCTCCTACGAGCAGTACTTC
>TRBJ2-3|TRBD2|-|TRBV10-3|18
CAISELPGGAPSTDTQYF
TGTGCCATCAGTGAGCTACCGGGGGGAGCACCGAGCACAGATACGCAGTATTTT
>TRBJ2-5|TRBD1|-|TRBV11-2|14
CASSSGTDGETQYF
TGTGCCAGCAGCTCGGGGACAGATGGAGAGACCCAGTACTTC
>TRBJ2-5|-|-|TRBV6-5|14
CASSYLGKQETQYF
TGTGCCAGCAGTTACCTCGGGAAACAAGAGACCCAGTACTTC
>TRBJ1-1|-|-|TRBV16|15
CASSQFGPGATEAFF
-
>TRBJ2-3|-|-|TRBV7-2|13
CASSLGLTDTQYF
TGTGCCAGCAGCTTAGGGCTTACAGATACGCAGTATTTT
>TRBJ2-1|TRBD2|-|TRBV7-3|19
CASSLTNLLAESSYNEQFF
TGTGCCAGCAGCTTAACCAACCTACTAGCGGAGAGCTCCTACAATGAGCAGTTCTTC
>TRBJ2-7|TRBD2|-|TRBV19|15
CASSILAGESHEQYF
TGTGCCAGTAGTATACTAGCGGGAGAGAGCCACGAGCAGTACTTC
>TRBJ2-5|TRBD1|-|TRBV6-6|15
CASSYRGPNQETQYF
TGTGCCAGCAGTTACAGGGGGCCCAACCAAGAGACCCAGTACTTC
>TRBJ1-5|-|-|TRBV28|14
CASSPSQGDQPQHF
TGTGCCAGCAGTCCTAGCCAGGGAGATCAGCCCCAGCATTTT
>TRBJ2-7|-|-|TRBV21-1|13
CASGTEQTYEQYF
TGTGCCAGCGGGACAGAGCAGACCTACGAGCAGTACTTC
>TRBJ2-7|TRBD1|-|TRBV5-5|15
CASSNRDRPSYEQYF
TGTGCCAGCAGCAACCGGGACAGGCCATCCTACGAGCAGTACTTC
>TRBJ2-1|-|-|TRBV5-1|14
CASSLYSGYNEQFF
TGCGCCAGCAGCTTGTACAGCGGCTACAATGAGCAGTTCTTC
>TRBJ2-1|TRBD2|-|TRBV7-9|17
CASSLRGGLAEGNEQFF
TGTGCCAGCAGCTTAAGGGGGGGACTAGCGGAGGGAAATGAGCAGTTCTTC
>TRBJ1-5|-|-|TRBV19|13
CASSHGWDQPQHF
TGTGCCAGTAGTCATGGTTGGGATCAGCCCCAGCATTTT
>TRBJ2-1|-|-|TRBV14|13
CASSQESRGWAVF
TGTGCCAGCAGCCAAGAATCACGGGGCTGGGCGGTCTTC
>TRBJ1-4|TRBD1|-|TRBV10-2|16
CASSGRPGTGDEKLFF
TGCGCCAGCAGTGGAAGACCTGGGACAGGGGATGAAAAACTGTTTTTT
>TRBJ2-3|-|-|TRBV27|17
CASSLRIQRRYTDTQYF
TGTGCCAGCAGTTTAAGGATACAGCGGAGATACACAGATACGCAGTATTTT
>TRBJ2-7|-|-|TRBV6-5|14
CASSYTGRAHEQYF
TGTGCCAGCAGTTACACCGGAAGAGCTCACGAGCAGTACTTC
>TRBJ2-7|-|-|TRBV5-1|13
CASSSRTSYEQYF
TGCGCCAGCAGCTCCCGGACCTCCTACGAGCAGTACTTC
>TRBJ2-7|-|once|TRBV5-8|13
CASTPSGVYEQYF
TGTGCCAGCACCCCATCCGGAGTCTACGAGCAGTACTTC
>TRBJ1-2|-|-|TRBV6-5|13
CASSWRERDGYTF
TGTGCCAGCAGTTGGCGAGAAAGGGATGGCTACACCTTC
>TRBJ1-2|-|-|TRBV13|16
CASSLGRGGLNYGYTF
TGTGCCAGCAGCTTAGGCCGTGGGGGACTTAACTATGGCTACACCTTC
>TRBJ1-1|-|-|TRBV27|14
CASSYVGGGTEAFF
TGTGCCAGCAGTTACGTCGGGGGCGGTACTGAAGCTTTCTTT
>TRBJ1-5|-|-|TRBV10-3|14
CAISEFAGDQPQHF
TGTGCCATCAGTGAGTTTGCAGGTGATCAGCCCCAGCATTTT
>TRBJ2-3|-|-|TRBV6-5|12
CASSSFGDTQYF
TGTGCCAGCAGTTCTTTTGGGGATACGCAGTATTTT
>TRBJ2-1|TRBD2|-|TRBV27|16
CASSLPGLAGYNEQFF
TGTGCCAGCAGTCTACCGGGACTAGCGGGATACAATGAGCAGTTCTTC
>TRBJ1-1|TRBD1|-|TRBV7-8|18
CASSFPRDRGNLDTEAFF
TGTGCCAGCAGCTTCCCACGGGACAGAGGGAACTTGGACACTGAAGCTTTCTTT
>TRBJ2-7|TRBD1|-|TRBV11-2|16
CASSFGNDRGWDEQYF
TGTGCCAGCAGCTTCGGCAATGACAGGGGTTGGGACGAGCAGTACTTC
>TRBJ2-3|-|-|TRBV6-1|15
CASSGTATTTDTQYF
TGTGCCAGCAGTGGGACAGCGACCACTACAGATACGCAGTATTTT
>TRBJ2-7|TRBD2|-|TRBV7-9|17
CASSFDVASGAFYEQYF
TGTGCCAGCAGCTTCGATGTGGCTAGCGGGGCCTTCTACGAGCAGTACTTC
>TRBJ2-1|TRBD2|-|TRBV2|15
CASSKTSGSYNEQFF
TGTGCCAGCAGTAAGACTAGCGGCTCCTACAATGAGCAGTTCTTC
>TRBJ2-1|TRBD2|-|TRBV28|20
CASRWGRLAGERVGGNEQFF
TGTGCCAGCAGATGGGGCCGACTAGCGGGAGAAAGGGTCGGAGGCAATGAGCAGTTCTTC
>TRBJ1-5|-|-|TRBV19|13
CASSIDRWQPQHF
TGTGCCAGTAGTATAGATCGATGGCAGCCCCAGCATTTT
>TRBJ2-7|-|-|TRBV28|15
CASTYLPDASYEQYF
TGTGCCAGCACCTACCTCCCCGACGCCTCCTACGAGCAGTACTTC
>TRBJ2-7|-|-|TRBV5-4|14
CASSLRGSAYEQYF
TGTGCCAGCAGCTTGCGGGGTTCCGCCTACGAGCAGTACTTC
>TRBJ1-5|-|-|TRBV15|15
CATSSSRVGNQPQHF
TGTGCCACCAGCAGTAGTCGGGTGGGCAATCAGCCCCAGCATTTT
>TRBJ2-7|TRBD2|-|TRBV9|14
CASSRSSGNYEQYF
TGTGCCAGCAGTAGATCTAGCGGGAACTACGAGCAGTACTTC
>TRBJ1-2|-|-|TRBV5-4|12
CASSLRGSGYTF
TGTGCCAGCAGCTTACGAGGCTCCGGCTACACCTTC
>TRBJ1-1|-|-|TRBV6-5|15
CASSYGSTMNTEAFF
TGTGCCAGCAGTTACGGCAGCACCATGAACACTGAAGCTTTCTTT
>TRBJ2-1|-|-|TRBV9|15
CASSVDAGSHNEQFF
TGTGCCAGCAGCGTAGATGCGGGGTCCCACAATGAGCAGTTCTTC
>TRBJ2-2|-|-|TRBV7-2|14
CASSFIVGTGELFF
TGTGCCAGCAGCTTCATCGTTGGTACCGGGGAGCTGTTTTTT